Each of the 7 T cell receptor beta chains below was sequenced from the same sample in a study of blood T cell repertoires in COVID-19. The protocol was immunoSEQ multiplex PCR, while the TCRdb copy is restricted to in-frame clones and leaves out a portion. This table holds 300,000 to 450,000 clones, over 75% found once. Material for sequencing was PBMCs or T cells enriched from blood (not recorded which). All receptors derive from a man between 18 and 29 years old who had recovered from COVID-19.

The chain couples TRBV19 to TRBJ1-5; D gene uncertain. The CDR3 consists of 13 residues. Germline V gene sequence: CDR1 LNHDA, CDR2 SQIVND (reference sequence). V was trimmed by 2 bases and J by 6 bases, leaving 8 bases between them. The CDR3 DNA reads TGTGCCAGTAGTATATCGCGAAGTCAGCCCCAGCATTTT. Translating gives CASSISRSQPQHF.

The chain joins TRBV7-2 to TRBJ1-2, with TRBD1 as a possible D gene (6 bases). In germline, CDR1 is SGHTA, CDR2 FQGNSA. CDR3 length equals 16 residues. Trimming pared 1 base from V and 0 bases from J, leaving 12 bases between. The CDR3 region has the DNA TGTGCCAGCAGCTTAGATAACCAGGGGTCTAACTATGGCTACACCTTC. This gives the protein CASSLDNQGSNYGYTF.

Written as DNA, the CDR3 is TGTGCCAGCAGCCCTAGGGAGAGGTACGAGCAGTACTTC. This translates into CASSPRERYEQYF. J is TRBJ2-7 and V is TRBV13; possible D gene TRBD2, 5 bases. This CDR3 is built from 13 residues. Germline loops: CDR1 PRHDT, CDR2 FYEKMQ (reference sequence). The ends were cut back, 5 bases at V and 4 bases at J, with 12 bases in the middle.

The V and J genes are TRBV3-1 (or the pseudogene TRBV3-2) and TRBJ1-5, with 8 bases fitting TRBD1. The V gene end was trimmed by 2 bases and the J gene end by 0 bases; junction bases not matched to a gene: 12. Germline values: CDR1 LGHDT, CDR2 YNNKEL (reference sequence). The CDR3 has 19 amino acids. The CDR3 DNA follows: TGTGCCAGCAGCCAATTCCCCGGGACAGGATCTTTTAGCAATCAGCCCCAGCATTTT. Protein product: CASSQFPGTGSFSNQPQHF.

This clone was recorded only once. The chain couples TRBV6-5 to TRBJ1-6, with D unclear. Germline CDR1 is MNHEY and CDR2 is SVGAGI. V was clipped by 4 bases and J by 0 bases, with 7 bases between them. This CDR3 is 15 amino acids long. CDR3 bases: TGTGCCAGCAGTTCTCTTTTCTCCTATAATTCACCCCTCCACTTT. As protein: CASSSLFSYNSPLHF.

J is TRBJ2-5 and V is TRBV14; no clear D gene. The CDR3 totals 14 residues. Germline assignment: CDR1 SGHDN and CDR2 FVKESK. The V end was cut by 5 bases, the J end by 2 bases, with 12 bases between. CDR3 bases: TGTGCCAGCAGCGCGGCCGACGTTCAAGAGACCCAGTACTTC. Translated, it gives CASSAADVQETQYF.

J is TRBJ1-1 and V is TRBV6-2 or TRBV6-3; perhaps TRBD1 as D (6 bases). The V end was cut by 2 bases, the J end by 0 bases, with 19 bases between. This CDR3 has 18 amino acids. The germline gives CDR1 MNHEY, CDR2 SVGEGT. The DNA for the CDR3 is TGTGCCAGCAGTTACGACTGGGGGCGGGCAGCACTGAACACTGAAGCTTTCTTT. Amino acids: CASSYDWGRAALNTEAFF.